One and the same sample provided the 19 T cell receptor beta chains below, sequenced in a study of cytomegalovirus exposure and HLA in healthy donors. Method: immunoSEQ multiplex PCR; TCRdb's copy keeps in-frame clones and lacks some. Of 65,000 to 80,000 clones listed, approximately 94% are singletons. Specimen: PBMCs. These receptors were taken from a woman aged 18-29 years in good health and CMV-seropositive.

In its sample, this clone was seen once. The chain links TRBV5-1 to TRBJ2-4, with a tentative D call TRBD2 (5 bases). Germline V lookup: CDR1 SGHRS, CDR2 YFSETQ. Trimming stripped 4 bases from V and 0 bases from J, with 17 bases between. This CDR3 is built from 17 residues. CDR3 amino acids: CASSPRLDSGAKNIQYF. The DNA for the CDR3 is TGCGCCAGCAGCCCCCGTCTGGACTCAGGAGCCAAAAACATTCAGTACTTC. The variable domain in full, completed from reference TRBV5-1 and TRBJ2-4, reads KAGVTQTPRYLIKTRGQQVTLSCSPISGHRSVSWYQQTPGQGLQFLFEYFSETQRNKGNFPGRFSGRQFSNSRSEMNVSTLELGDSALYLCASSPRLDSGAKNIQYFGAGTRLSVL.

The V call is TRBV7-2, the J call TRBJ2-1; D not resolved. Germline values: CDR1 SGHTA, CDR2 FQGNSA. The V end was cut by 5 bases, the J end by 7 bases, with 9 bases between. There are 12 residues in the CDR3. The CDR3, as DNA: TGTGCCAGCAGCCCTCAGATGAATGAGCAGTTCTTC. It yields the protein CASSPQMNEQFF.

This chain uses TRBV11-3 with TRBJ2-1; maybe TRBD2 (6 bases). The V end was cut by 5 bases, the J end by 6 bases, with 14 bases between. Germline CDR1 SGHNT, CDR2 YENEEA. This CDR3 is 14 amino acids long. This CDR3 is CASSRPGDSNEQFF. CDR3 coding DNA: TGTGCCAGCAGCCGCCCCGGGGACTCCAATGAGCAGTTCTTC.

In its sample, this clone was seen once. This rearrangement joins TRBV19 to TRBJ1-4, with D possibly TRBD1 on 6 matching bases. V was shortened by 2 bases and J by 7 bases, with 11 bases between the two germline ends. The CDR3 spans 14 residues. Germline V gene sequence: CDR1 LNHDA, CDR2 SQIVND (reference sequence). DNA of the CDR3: TGTGCCAGTAGTATACACAGGGCGGGTGAAAAACTGTTTTTT. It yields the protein CASSIHRAGEKLFF. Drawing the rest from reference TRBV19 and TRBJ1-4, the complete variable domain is DGGITQSPKYLFRKEGQNVTLSCEQNLNHDAMYWYRQDPGQGLRLIYYSQIVNDFQKGDIAEGYSVSREKKESFPLTVTSAQKNPTAFYLCASSIHRAGEKLFFGSGTQLSVL.

The CDR3 DNA reads TGCGCCAGCAGCCAAGACGGAGCGGGGGCCGACTACGGGCAGTATTTT. Its protein is CASSQDGAGADYGQYF. V and J are TRBV4-1 and TRBJ2-3; the match to TRBD2 covers 8 bases. This CDR3 has 16 residues. Germline assignment: CDR1 MGHRA and CDR2 YSYEKL. Unmatched junction bases numbered 13, after V lost 0 bases and J lost 11 bases.

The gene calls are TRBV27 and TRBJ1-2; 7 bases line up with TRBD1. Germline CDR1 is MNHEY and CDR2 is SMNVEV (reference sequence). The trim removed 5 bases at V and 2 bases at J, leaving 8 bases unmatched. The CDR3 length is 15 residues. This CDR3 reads CASSPWTGQNYGYTF. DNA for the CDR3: TGTGCCAGCAGTCCATGGACAGGACAGAACTATGGCTACACCTTC.

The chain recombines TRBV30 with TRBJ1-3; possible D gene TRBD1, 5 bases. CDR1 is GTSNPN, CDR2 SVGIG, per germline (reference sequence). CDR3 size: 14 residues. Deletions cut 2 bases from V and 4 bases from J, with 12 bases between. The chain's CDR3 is CAWSYGGSGNTIYF. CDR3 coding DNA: TGTGCCTGGAGTTACGGGGGGTCAGGAAACACCATATATTTT.

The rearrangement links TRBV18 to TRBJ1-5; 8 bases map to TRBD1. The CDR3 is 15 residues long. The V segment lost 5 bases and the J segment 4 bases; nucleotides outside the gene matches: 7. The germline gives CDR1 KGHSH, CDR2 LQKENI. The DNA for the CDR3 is TGTGCCAGCTCAAGTACCGGGACAGGTAATCAGCCCCAGCATTTT. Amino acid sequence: CASSSTGTGNQPQHF.

The CDR3 spells CASRASGGEYEQYF. The CDR3 region has the DNA TGTGCCAGCAGGGCTAGCGGGGGGGAGTACGAGCAGTACTTC. V gene TRBV6-6 combines with J gene TRBJ2-7, with 12 bases fitting TRBD2. V dropped 6 bases and J dropped 4; count of bases not matched to a gene: 4. The germline CDR1 and CDR2 sequences are MNHNY and SVGAGI (reference sequence). CDR3 size: 14 residues.

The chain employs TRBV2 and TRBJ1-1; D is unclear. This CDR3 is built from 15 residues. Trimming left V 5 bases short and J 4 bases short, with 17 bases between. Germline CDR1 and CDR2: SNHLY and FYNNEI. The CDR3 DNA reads TGTGCCAGCAGTTACCCCGGGGAGGTAAGCACTGAAGCTTTCTTT. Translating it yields CASSYPGEVSTEAFF. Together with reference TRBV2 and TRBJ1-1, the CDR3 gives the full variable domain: EPEVTQTPSHQVTQMGQEVILRCVPISNHLYFYWYRQILGQKVEFLVSFYNNEISEKSEIFDDQFSVERPDGSNFTLKIRSTKLEDSAMYFCASSYPGEVSTEAFFGQGTRLTVV.

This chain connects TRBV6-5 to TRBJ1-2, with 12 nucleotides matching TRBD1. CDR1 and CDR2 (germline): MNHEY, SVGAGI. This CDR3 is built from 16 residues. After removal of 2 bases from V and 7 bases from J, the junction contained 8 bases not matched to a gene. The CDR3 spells CASSYPLGQGAVGYTF. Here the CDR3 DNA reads TGTGCCAGCAGTTACCCCCTGGGACAGGGGGCAGTTGGCTACACCTTC.

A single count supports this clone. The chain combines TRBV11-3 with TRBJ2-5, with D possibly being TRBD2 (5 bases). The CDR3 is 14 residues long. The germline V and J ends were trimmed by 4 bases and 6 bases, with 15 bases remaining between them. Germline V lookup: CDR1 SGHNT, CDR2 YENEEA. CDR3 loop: CASSSGADVKTQYF. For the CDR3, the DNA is TGTGCCAGCAGCTCTGGAGCGGATGTTAAGACCCAGTACTTC.

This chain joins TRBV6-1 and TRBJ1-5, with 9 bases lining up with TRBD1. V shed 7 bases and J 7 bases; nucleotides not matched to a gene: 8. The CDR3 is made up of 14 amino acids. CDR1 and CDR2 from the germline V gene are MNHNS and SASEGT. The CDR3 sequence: CASTQTGGRQPQHF. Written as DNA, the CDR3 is TGTGCCAGCACTCAGACAGGGGGAAGACAGCCCCAGCATTTT.

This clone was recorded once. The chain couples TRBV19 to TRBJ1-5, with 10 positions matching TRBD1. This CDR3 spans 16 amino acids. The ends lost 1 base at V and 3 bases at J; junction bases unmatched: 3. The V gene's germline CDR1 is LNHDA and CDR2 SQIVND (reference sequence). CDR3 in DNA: TGTGCCAGTAGTATAGGGACAGGGGGGAACAATCAGCCCCAGCATTTT. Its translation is CASSIGTGGNNQPQHF.

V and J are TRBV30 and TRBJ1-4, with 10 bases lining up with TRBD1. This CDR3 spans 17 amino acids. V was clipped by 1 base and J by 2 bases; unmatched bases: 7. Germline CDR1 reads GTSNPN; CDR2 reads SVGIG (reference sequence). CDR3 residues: CAWSGTGGQRTNEKLFF. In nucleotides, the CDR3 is TGTGCCTGGAGTGGGACAGGGGGGCAAAGGACTAATGAAAAACTGTTTTTT.

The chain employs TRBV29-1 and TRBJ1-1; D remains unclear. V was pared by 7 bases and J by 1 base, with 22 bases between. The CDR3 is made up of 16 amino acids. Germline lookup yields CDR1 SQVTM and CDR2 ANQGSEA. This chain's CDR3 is CSAEGRSSRRNTEAFF. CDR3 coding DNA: TGCAGCGCCGAAGGGCGCTCTAGCCGTCGGAACACTGAAGCTTTCTTT.

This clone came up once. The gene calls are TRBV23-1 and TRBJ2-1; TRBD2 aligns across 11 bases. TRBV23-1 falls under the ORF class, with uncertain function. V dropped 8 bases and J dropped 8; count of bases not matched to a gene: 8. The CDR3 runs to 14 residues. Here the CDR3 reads CASGQRTSGHEQFF. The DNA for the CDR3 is TGCGCCAGCGGGCAGCGGACTAGCGGGCATGAGCAGTTCTTC.

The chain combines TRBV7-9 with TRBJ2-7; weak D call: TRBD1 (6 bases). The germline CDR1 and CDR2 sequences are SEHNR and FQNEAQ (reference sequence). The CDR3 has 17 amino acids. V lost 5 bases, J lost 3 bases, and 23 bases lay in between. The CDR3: CASSQARQTGTVYEQYF. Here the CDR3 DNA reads TGTGCCAGCAGCCAAGCCAGACAGACAGGAACTGTCTACGAGCAGTACTTC.

The CDR3: CASGLWRKNTEAFF. CDR3 coding DNA: TGTGCTAGTGGTTTGTGGAGGAAGAACACTGAAGCTTTCTTT. This chain links TRBV12-5 with TRBJ1-1; D remains unclear. The germline CDR1 and CDR2 sequences are LGHNT and FRNRAP. The V end lost 2 bases, the J end lost 1 base, and 8 bases lay between the germline ends. This CDR3 region has 14 residues.